One sample yielded the 16 T cell receptor beta chains listed below, sequenced in a study of T cell responses to AZD1222 COVID-19 vaccine. The repertoire was sequenced with immunoSEQ multiplex PCR; TCRdb's copy has only in-frame clones and lacks some. Of roughly 150,000 clones listed, approximately 89% are singletons. The source was peripheral blood, collected on day 0 of AZD1222 vaccination. Receptors originate from an adult in good health.

J is TRBJ2-5 and V is TRBV30; D gene uncertain. V shed 0 bases and J shed 5 bases, with 4 bases lying between them. The length of the CDR3 is 11 residues. Per the germline V gene, CDR1 is GTSNPN and CDR2 is SVGIG (reference sequence). The CDR3 DNA reads as TGTGCCTGGAGTGTTGCGGAGACCCAGTACTTC. As protein: CAWSVAETQYF.

This clone was picked up one time. J is TRBJ1-2 and V is TRBV9; D is possibly TRBD1 (5 bases). Per germline, CDR1 SGDLS and CDR2 YYNGEE. CDR3 size: 13 residues. The V end was cut by 3 bases, the J end by 5 bases, with 11 bases between. The CDR3 spells CASSARERYGYTF. The CDR3 DNA follows: TGTGCCAGCAGCGCCAGGGAACGGTATGGCTACACCTTC.

Only a few counts were recorded for this clone. This chain links TRBV28 with TRBJ2-7; 7 positions agree with TRBD2. The V gene end was trimmed by 6 bases and the J gene end by 5 bases; junction bases not matched to a gene: 13. The germline CDR1 and CDR2 sequences are MDHEN and SYDVKM. This CDR3 has 15 residues. The CDR3 reads CASSPAGGNPNEQYF. The CDR3 region has the DNA TGTGCCAGCAGCCCGGCCGGGGGGAATCCGAACGAGCAGTACTTC.

This clone was seen a single time. The CDR3 protein is CASSLDSRDEQFF. CDR3 bases: TGCGCCAGCAGCTTGGACTCGCGAGATGAGCAGTTCTTC. The chain joins TRBV5-1 to TRBJ2-1; D remains ambiguous. CDR3 length: 13 amino acids. Germline V gene sequence: CDR1 SGHRS, CDR2 YFSETQ. Trimming left V 0 bases short and J 8 bases short, with 9 bases between.

This clone was seen a handful of times. J is TRBJ2-5 and V is TRBV27, with D maybe TRBD1 (5 bases). Trimming took off 3 bases at V and 4 bases at J, with 9 bases between the two ends. There are 13 residues in the CDR3. Germline CDR1 and CDR2: MNHEY and SMNVEV (reference sequence). CDR3: CASSFRVRETQYF. The CDR3 nucleotides are TGTGCCAGCAGTTTCAGGGTCCGAGAGACCCAGTACTTC.

This chain links TRBV6-5 with TRBJ1-2, with D perhaps TRBD1 (6 bases). Germline V gene data show CDR1 as MNHEY and CDR2 as SVGAGI. This CDR3 is built from 16 residues. V was shortened by 2 bases and J by 2 bases, with 15 bases between the two germline ends. CDR3 protein: CASSYPDSTGNYGYTF. CDR3 nucleotides: TGTGCCAGCAGTTACCCCGACAGTACAGGGAACTATGGCTACACCTTC.

This chain joins TRBV2 and TRBJ2-7, with 7 positions matching TRBD2. Germline CDR1 is SNHLY and CDR2 is FYNNEI. The CDR3 sequence is 14 residues long. J gave up 2 bases and V 6 bases, and 7 bases lay outside the gene matches. The CDR3 reads CASSRDYQTYEQYF. CDR3 sequence (DNA): TGTGCCAGCAGCCGGGACTACCAAACCTACGAGCAGTACTTC.

A remark on this clone: Other DNA sequences in the sample encode the same CDR3. The chain uses TRBV18 and TRBJ2-7; 8 bases are shared with TRBD1. This CDR3 contains 14 residues. Germline V CDR1 and CDR2: KGHSH, LQKENI. V shed 3 bases and J 3 bases; nucleotides not matched to a gene: 4. Here the CDR3 DNA reads TGTGCCAGCTCACCCGGGACAGGTGGCTACGAGCAGTACTTC. Translated, it gives CASSPGTGGYEQYF.

The rearrangement uses TRBV30 and TRBJ2-1; D not resolved. The V end was cut by 0 bases, the J end by 4 bases, with 10 bases between. Germline assignment: CDR1 GTSNPN and CDR2 SVGIG (reference sequence). The CDR3 covers 14 residues. CDR3 sequence: CAWSVGNGYNEQFF. The CDR3, as DNA: TGTGCCTGGAGTGTAGGGAACGGTTACAATGAGCAGTTCTTC. Full variable domain (outside the CDR3, taken from reference TRBV30 and TRBJ2-1): SQTIHQWPATLVQPVGSPLSLECTVEGTSNPNLYWYRQAAGRGLQLLFYSVGIGQISSEVPQNLSASRPQDRQFILSSKKLLLSDSGFYLCAWSVGNGYNEQFFGPGTRLTVL.

The chain employs TRBV30 and TRBJ1-6; tentatively, D is TRBD1 (5 bases). Germline V lookup: CDR1 GTSNPN, CDR2 SVGIG (reference sequence). The CDR3 runs 14 residues. V dropped 0 bases and J dropped 4 bases, with 7 bases sitting between them. The chain's CDR3 is CAWSVQAYNSPLHF. CDR3 nucleotides: TGTGCCTGGAGTGTACAGGCGTATAATTCACCCCTCCACTTT.

This clone was picked up one time. The chain has TRBV3-1 (or the pseudogene TRBV3-2) and TRBJ2-7; no clear D. This CDR3 is 11 amino acids long. Germline CDR1 and CDR2: LGHDT and YNNKEL (reference sequence). Trimming removed 6 bases from V and 3 bases from J, with 6 bases in between. Written as DNA, the CDR3 is TGTGCCAGCAGACTCGGCTACGAGCAGTACTTC. Translated: CASRLGYEQYF.

The chain joins TRBV7-6 to TRBJ2-1, with 7 bases identical to TRBD2. The V gene end was trimmed by 0 bases and the J gene end by 2 bases; junction bases not matched to a gene: 4. This CDR3 region has 16 residues. Germline V gives CDR1 SGHVS, CDR2 FNYEAQ. CDR3 DNA: TGTGCCAGCAGCTTAGCCGCTAGCGGTGCCTACAATGAGCAGTTCTTC. This gives the protein CASSLAASGAYNEQFF.

The rearrangement joins TRBV18 to TRBJ2-5, with 8 bases fitting TRBD1. Trimming cost V 4 bases and J 4 bases; bases outside gene matches: 8. CDR3 length: 15 residues. Germline CDR1 reads KGHSH; CDR2 reads LQKENI. DNA for the CDR3: TGTGCCAGCTCACTTGAGGACAGGGCGCGAGAGACCCAGTACTTC. Its protein is CASSLEDRARETQYF.

The V call is TRBV6-5, the J call TRBJ2-7; D is ambiguous. V was clipped by 6 bases and J by 3 bases, with 15 bases between them. Germline V lookup: CDR1 MNHEY, CDR2 SVGAGI. This CDR3 comprises 14 residues. CDR3 DNA: TGTGCCAGCAGGTCGGCAGACTCTTTCTACGAGCAGTACTTC. Protein sequence: CASRSADSFYEQYF.

The V call is TRBV3-1 (or the pseudogene TRBV3-2), the J call TRBJ2-3, with 9 positions matching TRBD1. This CDR3 has 17 amino acids. With V trimmed by 4 bases and J by 4 bases, 12 bases remained unmatched. Looked up from germline, CDR1 is LGHDT and CDR2 is YNNKEL (reference sequence). This CDR3 reads CASSPVGTGRRADTQYF. CDR3 in DNA: TGTGCCAGCAGCCCCGTAGGGACAGGGAGGAGGGCAGATACGCAGTATTTT.

V and J are TRBV3-1 (or the pseudogene TRBV3-2) and TRBJ2-7; D might be TRBD1 or TRBD2, each matching 5 bases. Trimming removed 1 base from V and 7 bases from J, with 14 bases in between. Germline values: CDR1 LGHDT, CDR2 YNNKEL (reference sequence). The CDR3 consists of 14 residues. The CDR3 protein is CASSQGSEGFEQYF. Here the CDR3 DNA reads TGTGCCAGCAGCCAAGGTTCCGAGGGGTTTGAGCAGTACTTC.